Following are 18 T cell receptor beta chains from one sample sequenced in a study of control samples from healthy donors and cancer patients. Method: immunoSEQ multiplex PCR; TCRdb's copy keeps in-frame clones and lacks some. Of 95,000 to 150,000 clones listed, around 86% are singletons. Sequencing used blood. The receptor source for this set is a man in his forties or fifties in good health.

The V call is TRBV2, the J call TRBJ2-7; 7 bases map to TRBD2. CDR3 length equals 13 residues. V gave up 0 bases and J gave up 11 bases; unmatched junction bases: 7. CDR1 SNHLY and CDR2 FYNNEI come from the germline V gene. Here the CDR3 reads CASSEARTSWEYF. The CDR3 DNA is TGTGCCAGCAGTGAAGCCAGGACTAGTTGGGAGTACTTC.

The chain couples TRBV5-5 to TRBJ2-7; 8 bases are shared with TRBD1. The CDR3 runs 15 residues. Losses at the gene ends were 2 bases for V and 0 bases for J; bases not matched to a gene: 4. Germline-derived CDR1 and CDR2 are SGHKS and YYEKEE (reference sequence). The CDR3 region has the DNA TGTGCCAGCAGCTTCGGGACAGGTTTCTCCTACGAGCAGTACTTC. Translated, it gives CASSFGTGFSYEQYF.

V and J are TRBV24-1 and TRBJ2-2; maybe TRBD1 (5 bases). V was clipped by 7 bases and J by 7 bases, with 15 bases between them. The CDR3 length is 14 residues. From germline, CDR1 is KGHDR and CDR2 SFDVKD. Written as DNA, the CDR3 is TGTGCCACCAGCCACCCGGTAGGGGACGGGGAGCTGTTTTTT. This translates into CATSHPVGDGELFF.

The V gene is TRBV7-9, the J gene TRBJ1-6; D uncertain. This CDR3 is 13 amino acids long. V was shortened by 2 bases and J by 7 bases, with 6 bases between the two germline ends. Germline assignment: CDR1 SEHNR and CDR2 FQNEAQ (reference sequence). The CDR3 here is CASSLRQNSPLHF. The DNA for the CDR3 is TGTGCCAGCAGCTTACGGCAGAATTCACCCCTCCACTTT.

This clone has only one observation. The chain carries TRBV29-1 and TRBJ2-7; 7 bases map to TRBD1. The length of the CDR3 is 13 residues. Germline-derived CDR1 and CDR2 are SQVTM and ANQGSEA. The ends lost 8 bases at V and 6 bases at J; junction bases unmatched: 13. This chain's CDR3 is CSMQGQWATEQYF. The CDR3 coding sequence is TGCAGCATGCAGGGACAGTGGGCCACCGAGCAGTACTTC.

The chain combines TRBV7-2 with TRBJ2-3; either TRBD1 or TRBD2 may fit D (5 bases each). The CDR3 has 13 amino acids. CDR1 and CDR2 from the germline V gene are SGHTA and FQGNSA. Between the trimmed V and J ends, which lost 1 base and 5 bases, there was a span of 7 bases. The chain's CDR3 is CASSLDGGDTQYF. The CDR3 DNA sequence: TGTGCCAGCAGCTTAGATGGGGGAGATACGCAGTATTTT.

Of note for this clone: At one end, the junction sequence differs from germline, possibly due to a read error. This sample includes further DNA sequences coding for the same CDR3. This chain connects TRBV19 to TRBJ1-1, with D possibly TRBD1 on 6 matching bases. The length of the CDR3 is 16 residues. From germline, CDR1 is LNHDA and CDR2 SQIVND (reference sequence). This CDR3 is CASSIGTPRGNTEAFF. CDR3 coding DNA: TGTGCCAGTAGTATCGGGACACCAAGAGGGAACACTGAGGCTTTCTTT.

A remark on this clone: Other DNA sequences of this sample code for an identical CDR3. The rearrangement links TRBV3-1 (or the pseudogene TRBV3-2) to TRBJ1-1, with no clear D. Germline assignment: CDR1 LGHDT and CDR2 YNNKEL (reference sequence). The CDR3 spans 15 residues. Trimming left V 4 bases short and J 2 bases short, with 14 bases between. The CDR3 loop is CASSPLGNRNTEAFF. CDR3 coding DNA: TGTGCCAGCAGCCCCCTGGGAAATAGAAACACTGAAGCTTTCTTT.

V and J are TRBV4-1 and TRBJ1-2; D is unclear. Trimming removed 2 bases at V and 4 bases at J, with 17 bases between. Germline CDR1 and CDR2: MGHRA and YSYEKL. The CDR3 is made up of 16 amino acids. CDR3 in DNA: TGCGCCAGCAGCCAACCTGGGAGGGAGGGAAGCTATGGCTACACCTTC. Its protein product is CASSQPGREGSYGYTF.

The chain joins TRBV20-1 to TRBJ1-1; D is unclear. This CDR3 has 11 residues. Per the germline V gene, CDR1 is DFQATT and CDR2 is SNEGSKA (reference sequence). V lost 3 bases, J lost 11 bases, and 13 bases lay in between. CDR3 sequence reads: CSASPRSSAFF. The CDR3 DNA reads TGCAGTGCTAGTCCCCGGTCCTCGGCTTTCTTT.

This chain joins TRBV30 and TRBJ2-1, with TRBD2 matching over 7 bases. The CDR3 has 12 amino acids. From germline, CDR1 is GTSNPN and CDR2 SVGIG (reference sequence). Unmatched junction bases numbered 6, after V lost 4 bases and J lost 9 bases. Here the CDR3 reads CAWIRGRGEQFF. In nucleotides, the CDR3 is TGTGCCTGGATTCGAGGGAGGGGTGAGCAGTTCTTC.

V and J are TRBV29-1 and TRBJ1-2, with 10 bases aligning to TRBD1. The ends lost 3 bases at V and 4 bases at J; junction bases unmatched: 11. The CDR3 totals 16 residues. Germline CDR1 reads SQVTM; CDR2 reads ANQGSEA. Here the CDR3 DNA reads TGCAGCGTTGATATTCTAGGGACAGGGGATGCCTATGGCTACACCTTC. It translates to CSVDILGTGDAYGYTF.

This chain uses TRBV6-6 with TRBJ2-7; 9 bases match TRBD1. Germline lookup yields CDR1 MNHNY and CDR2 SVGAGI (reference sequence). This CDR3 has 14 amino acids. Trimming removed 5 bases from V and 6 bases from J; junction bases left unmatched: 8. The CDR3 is CASSTGQGIGEQYF. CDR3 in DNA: TGTGCCAGCAGTACGGGACAGGGAATAGGCGAGCAGTACTTC.

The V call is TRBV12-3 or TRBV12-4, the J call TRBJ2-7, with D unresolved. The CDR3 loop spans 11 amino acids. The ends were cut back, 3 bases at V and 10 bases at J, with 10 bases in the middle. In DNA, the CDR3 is TGTGCCAGCAGTTTTGTCGGGCGTCAGTACTTC. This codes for CASSFVGRQYF.

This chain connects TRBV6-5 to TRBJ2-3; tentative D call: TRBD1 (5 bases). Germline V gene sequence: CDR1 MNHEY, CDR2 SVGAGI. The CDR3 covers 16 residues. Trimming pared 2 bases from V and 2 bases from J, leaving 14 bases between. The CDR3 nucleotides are TGTGCCAGCAGTTACCGCATGACAGCGAACACAGATACGCAGTATTTT. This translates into CASSYRMTANTDTQYF.

CDR3 DNA sequence: TGTGCCAGCAGCTCTTCTTGGGGCTCTGGAAACACCATATATTTT. This sequence encodes CASSSSWGSGNTIYF. The chain carries TRBV7-2 and TRBJ1-3; D is ambiguous. The V end lost 4 bases, the J end lost 0 bases, and 10 bases lay between the germline ends. The CDR3 is 15 residues long. Germline V lookup: CDR1 SGHTA, CDR2 FQGNSA.

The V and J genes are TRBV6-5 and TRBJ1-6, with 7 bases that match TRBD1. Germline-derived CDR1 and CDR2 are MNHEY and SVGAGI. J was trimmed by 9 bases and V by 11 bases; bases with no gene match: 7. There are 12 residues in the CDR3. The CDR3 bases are TGTGCCTTATCGACAGGGAGTTCACCCCTCCACTTT. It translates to CALSTGSSPLHF.

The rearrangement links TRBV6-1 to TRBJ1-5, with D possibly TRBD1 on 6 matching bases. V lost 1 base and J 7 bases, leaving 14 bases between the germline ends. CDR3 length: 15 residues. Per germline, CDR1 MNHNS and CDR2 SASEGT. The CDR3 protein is CASSEGSGVDQPQHF. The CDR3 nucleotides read TGTGCCAGCAGTGAAGGTTCAGGGGTTGACCAGCCCCAGCATTTT.